This T cell receptor (beta chain) is from a study of beta chain features in type 1 diabetes. General observations from the study: Shorter TCRB CDR3s, moderately but significantly so, marked every one of the four CD4+ subsets in Type 1 diabetes patients.

This clone was detected a few times. Antigen specificity is unknown. Deletions cut 5 bases from V and 0 bases from J, with 14 bases between. The CDR3 is 16 residues long. Germline V lookup: CDR1 SGHTA, CDR2 FQGNSA. Reverse transcription of all isolated RNA meant that expressed TCRB transcripts were sequenced. Profiled with immunoSEQ multiplex PCR; TCRdb holds only in-frame clones, not every one. This table has roughly 340,000 clones, over 9.5% appearing once. Material: naive CD4+ T cells from blood. The clonotype originates from a woman aged 18-35 years with type 1 diabetes. The gene calls are TRBV7-2 and TRBJ1-3, with TRBD1 as a possible D gene (5 bases). The DNA of the CDR3 is TGTGCCAGCAGCCCCCGACGGGGGTTCTCTGGAAACACCATATATTTT. Protein sequence: CASSPRRGFSGNTIYF.